The sequence of this T cell receptor beta chain was determined in a study of blood T cell repertoires in COVID-19. This table comes from immunoSEQ multiplex PCR, and its TCRdb copy is limited to in-frame clones, with some not included. The profile shows approximately 200,000 clones, approximately 80% of them singletons. Self-reported history from a screening survey and questionnaire set each donor's cohort. With 8 bases removed from V and 0 bases from J, the gap between germline ends came to 14 bases. Germline-derived CDR1 and CDR2 are LNHDA and SQIVND (reference sequence). This CDR3 region has 16 residues.

Source material: PBMCs or T cells enriched from blood (not recorded which). The sequence came from a woman between 40 and 50 years old with acute COVID-19. The rearrangement joins TRBV19 to TRBJ2-6; possible D gene TRBD1, 6 bases. The CDR3 nucleotides are TGTGCCAGTTCCGCCGGACAGTCCTCTGGGGCCAACGTCCTGACTTTC. It encodes CASSAGQSSGANVLTF.